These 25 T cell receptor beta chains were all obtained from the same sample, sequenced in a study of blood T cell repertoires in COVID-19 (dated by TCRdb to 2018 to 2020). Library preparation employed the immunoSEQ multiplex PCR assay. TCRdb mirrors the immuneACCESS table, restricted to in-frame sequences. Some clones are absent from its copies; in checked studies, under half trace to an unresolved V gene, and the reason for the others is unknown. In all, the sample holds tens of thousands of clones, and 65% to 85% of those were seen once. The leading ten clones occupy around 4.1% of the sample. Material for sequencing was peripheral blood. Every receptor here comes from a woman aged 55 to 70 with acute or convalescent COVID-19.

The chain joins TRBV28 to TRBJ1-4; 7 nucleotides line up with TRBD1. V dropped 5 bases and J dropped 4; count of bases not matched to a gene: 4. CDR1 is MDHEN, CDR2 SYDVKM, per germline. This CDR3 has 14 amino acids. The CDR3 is CASSPTGVNEKLFF. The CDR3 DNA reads TGTGCCAGCAGTCCCACAGGGGTTAATGAAAAACTGTTTTTT.

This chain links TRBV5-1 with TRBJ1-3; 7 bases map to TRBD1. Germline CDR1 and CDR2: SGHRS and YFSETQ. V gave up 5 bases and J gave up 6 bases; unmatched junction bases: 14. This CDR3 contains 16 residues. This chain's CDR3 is CASSLGDSIIQNTIYF. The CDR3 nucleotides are TGCGCCAGCAGTCTGGGGGACAGCATAATTCAAAACACCATATATTTT. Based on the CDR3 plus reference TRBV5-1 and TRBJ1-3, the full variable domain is KAGVTQTPRYLIKTRGQQVTLSCSPISGHRSVSWYQQTPGQGLQFLFEYFSETQRNKGNFPGRFSGRQFSNSRSEMNVSTLELGDSALYLCASSLGDSIIQNTIYFGEGSWLTVV.

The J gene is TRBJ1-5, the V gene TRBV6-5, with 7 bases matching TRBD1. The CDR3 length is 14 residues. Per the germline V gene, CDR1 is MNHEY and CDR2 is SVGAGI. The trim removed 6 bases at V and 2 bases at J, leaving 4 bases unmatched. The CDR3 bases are TGTGCCAGCAGAGAGGGACAGCGCAATCAGCCCCAGCATTTT. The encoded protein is CASREGQRNQPQHF.

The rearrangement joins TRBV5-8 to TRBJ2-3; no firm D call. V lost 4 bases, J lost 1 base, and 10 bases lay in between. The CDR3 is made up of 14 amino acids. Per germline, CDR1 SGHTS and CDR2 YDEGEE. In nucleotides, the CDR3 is TGTGCCAGCAGCATGACTTTCCGCACAGATACGCAGTATTTT. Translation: CASSMTFRTDTQYF.

CDR3 sequence reads: CATAPGMNEKLFF. The CDR3 region has the DNA TGTGCCACCGCTCCAGGAATGAATGAAAAACTGTTTTTT. The chain couples TRBV18 to TRBJ1-4; D gene uncertain. This CDR3 has 13 amino acids. Trimming removed 10 bases from V and 5 bases from J, with 14 bases in between. Germline values: CDR1 KGHSH, CDR2 LQKENI.

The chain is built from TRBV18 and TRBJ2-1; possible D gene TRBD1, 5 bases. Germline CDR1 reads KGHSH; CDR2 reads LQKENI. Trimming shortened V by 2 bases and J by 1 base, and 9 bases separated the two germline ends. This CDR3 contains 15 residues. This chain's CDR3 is CASSPGSGSYNEQFF. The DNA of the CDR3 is TGTGCCAGCTCACCAGGGTCAGGGTCCTACAATGAGCAGTTCTTC. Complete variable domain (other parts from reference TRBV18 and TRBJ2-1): NAGVMQNPRHLVRRRGQEARLRCSPMKGHSHVYWYRQLPEEGLKFMVYLQKENIIDESGMPKERFSAEFPKEGPSILRIQQVVRGDSAAYFCASSPGSGSYNEQFFGPGTRLTVL.

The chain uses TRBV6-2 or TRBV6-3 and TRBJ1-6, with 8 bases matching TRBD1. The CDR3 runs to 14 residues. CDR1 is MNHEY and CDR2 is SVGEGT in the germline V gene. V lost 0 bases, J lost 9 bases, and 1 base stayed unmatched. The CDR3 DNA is TGTGCCAGCAGTTACTCCAGGGGGCCTTCACCCCTCCACTTT. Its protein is CASSYSRGPSPLHF.

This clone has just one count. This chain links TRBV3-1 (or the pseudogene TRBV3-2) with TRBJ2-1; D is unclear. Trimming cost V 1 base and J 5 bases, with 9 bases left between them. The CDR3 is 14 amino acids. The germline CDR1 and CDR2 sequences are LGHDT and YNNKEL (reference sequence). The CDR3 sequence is CASSQGLPHNEQFF. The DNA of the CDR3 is TGTGCCAGCAGCCAAGGACTTCCCCACAATGAGCAGTTCTTC.

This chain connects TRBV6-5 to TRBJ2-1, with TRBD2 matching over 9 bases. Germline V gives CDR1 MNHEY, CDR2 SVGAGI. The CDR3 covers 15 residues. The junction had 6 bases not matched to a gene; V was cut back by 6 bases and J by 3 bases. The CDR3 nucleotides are TGTGCCAGCAGAGTTAGCGGGAGTTACTACAATGAGCAGTTCTTC. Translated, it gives CASRVSGSYYNEQFF.

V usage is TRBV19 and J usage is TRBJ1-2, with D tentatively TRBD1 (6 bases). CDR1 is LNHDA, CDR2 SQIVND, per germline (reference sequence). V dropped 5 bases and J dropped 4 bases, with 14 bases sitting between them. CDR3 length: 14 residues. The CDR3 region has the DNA TGTGCCAGTAGTGCCGGGACAAGAGGCTATGGCTACACCTTC. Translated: CASSAGTRGYGYTF.

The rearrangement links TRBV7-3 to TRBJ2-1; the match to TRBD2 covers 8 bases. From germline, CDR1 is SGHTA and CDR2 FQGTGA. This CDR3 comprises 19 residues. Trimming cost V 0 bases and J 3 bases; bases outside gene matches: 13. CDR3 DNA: TGTGCCAGCAGCTTAACGGGGACTCGGAACAGCGGGGGCTACAATGAGCAGTTCTTC. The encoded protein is CASSLTGTRNSGGYNEQFF. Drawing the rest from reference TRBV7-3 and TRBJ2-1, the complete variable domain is GAGVSQTPSNKVTEKGKYVELRCDPISGHTALYWYRQSLGQGPEFLIYFQGTGAADDSGLPNDRFFAVRPEGSVSTLKIQRTERGDSAVYLCASSLTGTRNSGGYNEQFFGPGTRLTVL.

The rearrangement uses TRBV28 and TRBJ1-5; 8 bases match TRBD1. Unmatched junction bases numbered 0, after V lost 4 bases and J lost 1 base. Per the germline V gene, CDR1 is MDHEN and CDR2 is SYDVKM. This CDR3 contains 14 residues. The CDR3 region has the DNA TGTGCCAGCAGTTCAGGGGGCAGCAATCAGCCCCAGCATTTT. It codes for CASSSGGSNQPQHF.

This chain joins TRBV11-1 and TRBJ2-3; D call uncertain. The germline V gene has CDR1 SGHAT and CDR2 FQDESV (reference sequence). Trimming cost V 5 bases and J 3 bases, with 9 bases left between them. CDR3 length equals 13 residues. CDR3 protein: CASSGGPTDTQYF. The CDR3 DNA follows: TGTGCCAGCAGCGGTGGGCCGACAGATACGCAGTATTTT.

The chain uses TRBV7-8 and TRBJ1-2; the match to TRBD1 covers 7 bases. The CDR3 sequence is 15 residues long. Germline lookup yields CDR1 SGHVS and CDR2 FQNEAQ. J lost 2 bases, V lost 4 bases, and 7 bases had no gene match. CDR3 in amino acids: CASSSNRGRNYGYTF. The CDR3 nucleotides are TGTGCCAGCAGCTCAAACAGGGGACGAAACTATGGCTACACCTTC.

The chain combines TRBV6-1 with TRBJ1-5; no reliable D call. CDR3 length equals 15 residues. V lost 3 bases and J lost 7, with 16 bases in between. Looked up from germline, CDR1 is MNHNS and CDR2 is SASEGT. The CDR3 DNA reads TGTGCCAGCAGTGAGGCGGCACGTACCGGGCAGCCCCAGCATTTT. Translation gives CASSEAARTGQPQHF.

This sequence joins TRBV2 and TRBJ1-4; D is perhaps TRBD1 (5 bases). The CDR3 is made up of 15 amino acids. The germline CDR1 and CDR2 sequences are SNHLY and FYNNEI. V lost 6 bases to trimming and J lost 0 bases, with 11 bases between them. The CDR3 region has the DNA TGTGCCAGCAGAGCGCAGACAGCAACTAATGAAAAACTGTTTTTT. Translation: CASRAQTATNEKLFF. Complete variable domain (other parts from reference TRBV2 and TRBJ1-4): EPEVTQTPSHQVTQMGQEVILRCVPISNHLYFYWYRQILGQKVEFLVSFYNNEISEKSEIFDDQFSVERPDGSNFTLKIRSTKLEDSAMYFCASRAQTATNEKLFFGSGTQLSVL.

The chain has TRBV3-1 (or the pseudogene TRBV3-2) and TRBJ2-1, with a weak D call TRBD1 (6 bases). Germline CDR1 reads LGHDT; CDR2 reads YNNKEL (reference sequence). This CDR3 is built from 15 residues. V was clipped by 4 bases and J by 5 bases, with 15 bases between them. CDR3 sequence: CASSRGSSGDNEQFF. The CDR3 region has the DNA TGTGCCAGCAGCCGAGGATCGTCAGGGGACAATGAGCAGTTCTTC.

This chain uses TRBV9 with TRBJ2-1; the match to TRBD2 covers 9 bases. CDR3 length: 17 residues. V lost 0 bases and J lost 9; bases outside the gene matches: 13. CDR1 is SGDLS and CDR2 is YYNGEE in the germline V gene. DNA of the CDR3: TGTGCCAGCAGCGTAGTAGTGGGGGGACTAGCTTTGTTTGAGCAGTTCTTC. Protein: CASSVVVGGLALFEQFF. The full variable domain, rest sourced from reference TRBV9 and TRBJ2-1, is DSGVTQTPKHLITATGQRVTLRCSPRSGDLSVYWYQQSLDQGLQFLIQYYNGEERAKGNILERFSAQQFPDLHSELNLSSLELGDSALYFCASSVVVGGLALFEQFFGPGTRLTVL.

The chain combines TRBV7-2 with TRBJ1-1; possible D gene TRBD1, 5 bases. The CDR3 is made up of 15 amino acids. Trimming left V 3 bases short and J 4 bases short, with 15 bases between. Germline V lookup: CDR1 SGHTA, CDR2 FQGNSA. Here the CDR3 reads CASSFYGPGGTEAFF. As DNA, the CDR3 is TGTGCCAGCAGCTTTTACGGGCCCGGGGGCACTGAAGCTTTCTTT.

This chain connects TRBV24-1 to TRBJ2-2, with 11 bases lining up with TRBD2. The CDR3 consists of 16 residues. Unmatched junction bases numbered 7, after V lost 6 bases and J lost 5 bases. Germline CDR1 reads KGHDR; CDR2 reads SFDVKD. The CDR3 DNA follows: TGTGCCACCAGTTTAAAGACTAGCGGGATTACCGGGGAGCTGTTTTTT. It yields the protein CATSLKTSGITGELFF.

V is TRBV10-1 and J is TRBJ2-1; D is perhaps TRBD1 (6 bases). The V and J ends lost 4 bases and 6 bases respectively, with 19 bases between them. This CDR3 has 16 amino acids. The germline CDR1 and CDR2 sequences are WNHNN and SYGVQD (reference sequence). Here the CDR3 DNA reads TGCGCCAGCAGTGGAGGTGCCGGACAGAGACGCAATGAGCAGTTCTTC. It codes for CASSGGAGQRRNEQFF.

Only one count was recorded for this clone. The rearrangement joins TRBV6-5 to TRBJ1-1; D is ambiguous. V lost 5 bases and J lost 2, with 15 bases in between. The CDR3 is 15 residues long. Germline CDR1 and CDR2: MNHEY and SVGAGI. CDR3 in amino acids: CASSRSGITNTEAFF. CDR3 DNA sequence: TGTGCCAGCAGTAGGTCCGGGATTACCAACACTGAAGCTTTCTTT.

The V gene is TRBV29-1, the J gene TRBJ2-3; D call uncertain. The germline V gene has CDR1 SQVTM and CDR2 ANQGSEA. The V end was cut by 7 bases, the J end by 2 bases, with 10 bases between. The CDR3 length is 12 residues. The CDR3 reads CSAREDTDTQYF. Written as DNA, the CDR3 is TGCAGCGCTCGTGAGGACACAGATACGCAGTATTTT.

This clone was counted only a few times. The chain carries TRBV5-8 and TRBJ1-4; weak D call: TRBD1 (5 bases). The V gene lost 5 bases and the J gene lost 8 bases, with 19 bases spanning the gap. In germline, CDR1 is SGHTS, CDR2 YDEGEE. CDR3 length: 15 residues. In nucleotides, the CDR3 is TGTGCCAGCAGTCACCGGGCCCAGGGAGGCGAAAAACTGTTTTTT. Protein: CASSHRAQGGEKLFF.

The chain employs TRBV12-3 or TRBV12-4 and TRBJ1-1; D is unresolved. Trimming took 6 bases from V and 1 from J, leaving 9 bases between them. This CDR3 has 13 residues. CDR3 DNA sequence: TGTGCCAGCAGCGACACAAGGAACACTGAAGCTTTCTTT. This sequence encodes CASSDTRNTEAFF.